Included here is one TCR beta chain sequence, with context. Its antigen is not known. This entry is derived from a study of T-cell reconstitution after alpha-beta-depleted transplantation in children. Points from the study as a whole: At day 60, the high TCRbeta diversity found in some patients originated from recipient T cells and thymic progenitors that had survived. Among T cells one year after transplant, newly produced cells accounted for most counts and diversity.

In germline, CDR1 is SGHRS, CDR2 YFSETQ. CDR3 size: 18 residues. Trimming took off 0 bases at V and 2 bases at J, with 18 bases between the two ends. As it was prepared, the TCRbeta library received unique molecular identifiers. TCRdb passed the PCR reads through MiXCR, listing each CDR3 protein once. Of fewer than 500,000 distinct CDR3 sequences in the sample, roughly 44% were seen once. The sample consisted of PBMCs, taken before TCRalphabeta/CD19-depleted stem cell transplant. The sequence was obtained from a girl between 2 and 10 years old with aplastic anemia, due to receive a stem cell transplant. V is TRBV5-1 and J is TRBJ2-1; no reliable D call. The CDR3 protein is CASSLASKDLRPYNEQFF. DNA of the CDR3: TGCGCCAGCAGCTTGGCTAGTAAAGATCTTCGACCCTACAATGAGCAGTTCTTC.